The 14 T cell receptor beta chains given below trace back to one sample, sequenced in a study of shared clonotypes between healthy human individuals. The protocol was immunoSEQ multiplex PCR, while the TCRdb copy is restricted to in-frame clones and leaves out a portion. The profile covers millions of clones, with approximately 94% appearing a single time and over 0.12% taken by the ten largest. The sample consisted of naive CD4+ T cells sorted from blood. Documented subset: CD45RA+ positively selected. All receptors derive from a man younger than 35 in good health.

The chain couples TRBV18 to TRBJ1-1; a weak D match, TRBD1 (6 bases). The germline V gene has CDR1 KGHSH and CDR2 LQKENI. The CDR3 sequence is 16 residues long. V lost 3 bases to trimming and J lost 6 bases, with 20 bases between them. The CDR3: CASSPELFTRTAEAFF. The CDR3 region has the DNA TGTGCCAGCTCACCCGAATTATTTACTCGGACAGCTGAAGCTTTCTTT.

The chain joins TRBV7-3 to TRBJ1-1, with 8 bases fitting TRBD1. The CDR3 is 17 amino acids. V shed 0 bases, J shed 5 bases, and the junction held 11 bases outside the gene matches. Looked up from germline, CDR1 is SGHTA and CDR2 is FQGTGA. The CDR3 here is CASSLTKPLTGGTEAFF. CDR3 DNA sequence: TGTGCCAGCAGCTTAACGAAACCCCTTACAGGGGGTACTGAAGCTTTCTTT.

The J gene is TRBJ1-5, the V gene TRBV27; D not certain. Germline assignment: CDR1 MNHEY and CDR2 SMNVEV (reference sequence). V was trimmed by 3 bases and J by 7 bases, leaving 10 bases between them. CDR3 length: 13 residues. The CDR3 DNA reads TGTGCCAGCAGTTTTACCGACGGCCAGCCCCAGCATTTT. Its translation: CASSFTDGQPQHF.

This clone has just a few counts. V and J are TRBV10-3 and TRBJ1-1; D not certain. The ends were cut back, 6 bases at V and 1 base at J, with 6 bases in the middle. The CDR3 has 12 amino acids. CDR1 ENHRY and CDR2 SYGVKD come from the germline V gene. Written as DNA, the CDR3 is TGTGCCATCAGCGCGTGGAACACTGAAGCTTTCTTT. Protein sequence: CAISAWNTEAFF.

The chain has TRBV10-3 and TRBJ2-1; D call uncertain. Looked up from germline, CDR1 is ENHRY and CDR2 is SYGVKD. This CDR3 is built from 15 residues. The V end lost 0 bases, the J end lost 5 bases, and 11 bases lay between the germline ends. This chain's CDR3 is CAISESEVPNNEQFF. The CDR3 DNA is TGTGCCATCAGTGAGTCCGAGGTACCCAACAATGAGCAGTTCTTC.

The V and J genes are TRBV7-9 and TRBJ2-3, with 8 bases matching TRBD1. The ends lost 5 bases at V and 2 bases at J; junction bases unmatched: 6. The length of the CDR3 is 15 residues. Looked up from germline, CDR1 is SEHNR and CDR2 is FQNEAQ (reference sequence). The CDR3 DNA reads TGTGCCAGCAGCGCTCTGACAGGGGTCACAGATACGCAGTATTTT. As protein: CASSALTGVTDTQYF.

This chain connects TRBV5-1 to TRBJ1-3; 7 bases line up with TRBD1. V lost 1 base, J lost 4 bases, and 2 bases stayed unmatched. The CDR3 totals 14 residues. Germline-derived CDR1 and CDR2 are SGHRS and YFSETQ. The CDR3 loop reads CASSLTGEGNTIYF. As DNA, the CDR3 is TGCGCCAGCAGCTTGACAGGGGAAGGAAACACCATATATTTT.

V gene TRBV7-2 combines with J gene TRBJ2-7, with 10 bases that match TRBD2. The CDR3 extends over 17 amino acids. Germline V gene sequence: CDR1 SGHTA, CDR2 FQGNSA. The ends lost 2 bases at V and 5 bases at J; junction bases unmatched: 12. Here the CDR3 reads CASSLFANPGLANEQYF. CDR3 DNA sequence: TGTGCCAGCAGCTTATTTGCAAACCCGGGACTAGCGAACGAGCAGTACTTC.

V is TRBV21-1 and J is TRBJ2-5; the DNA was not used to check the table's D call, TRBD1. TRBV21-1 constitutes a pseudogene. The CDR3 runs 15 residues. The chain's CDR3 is CASSKLVWTQETQYF. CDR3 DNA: TGTGCCAGCAGCAAACTTGTGTGGACACAAGAGACCCAGTACTTC.

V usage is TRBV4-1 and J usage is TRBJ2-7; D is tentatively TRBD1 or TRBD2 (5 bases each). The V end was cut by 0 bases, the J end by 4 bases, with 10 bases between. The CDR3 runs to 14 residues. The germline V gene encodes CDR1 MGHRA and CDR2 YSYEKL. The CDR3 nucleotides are TGCGCCAGCAGCCAAGAAGAGGGGCTTTACGAGCAGTACTTC. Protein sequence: CASSQEEGLYEQYF.

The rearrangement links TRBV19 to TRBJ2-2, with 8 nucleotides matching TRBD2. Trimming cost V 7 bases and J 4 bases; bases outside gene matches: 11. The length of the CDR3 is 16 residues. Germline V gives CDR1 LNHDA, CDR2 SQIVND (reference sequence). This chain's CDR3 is CASTTGRTSSTGELFF. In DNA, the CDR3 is TGTGCCAGTACCACAGGGAGGACTAGCTCCACCGGGGAGCTGTTTTTT.

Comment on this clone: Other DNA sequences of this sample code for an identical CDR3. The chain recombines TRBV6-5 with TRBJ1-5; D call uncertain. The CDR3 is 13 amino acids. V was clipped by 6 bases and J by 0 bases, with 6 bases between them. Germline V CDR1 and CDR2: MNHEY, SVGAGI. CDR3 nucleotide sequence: TGTGCCAGCAGGCGCGCTAGCAATCAGCCCCAGCATTTT. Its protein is CASRRASNQPQHF.

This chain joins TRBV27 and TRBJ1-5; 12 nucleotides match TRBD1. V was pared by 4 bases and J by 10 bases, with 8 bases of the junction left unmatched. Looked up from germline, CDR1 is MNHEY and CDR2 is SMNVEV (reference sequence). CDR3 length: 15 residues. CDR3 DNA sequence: TGTGCCAGCAGTTCCGGGACAGGGGGCCGGGAACCCCAGCATTTT. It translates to CASSSGTGGREPQHF.

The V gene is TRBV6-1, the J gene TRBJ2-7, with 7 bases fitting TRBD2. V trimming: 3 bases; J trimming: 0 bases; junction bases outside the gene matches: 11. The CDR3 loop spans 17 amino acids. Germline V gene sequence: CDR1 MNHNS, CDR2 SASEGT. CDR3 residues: CASSEREWRTSSYEQYF. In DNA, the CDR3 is TGTGCCAGCAGTGAGCGGGAGTGGCGAACAAGCTCCTACGAGCAGTACTTC.